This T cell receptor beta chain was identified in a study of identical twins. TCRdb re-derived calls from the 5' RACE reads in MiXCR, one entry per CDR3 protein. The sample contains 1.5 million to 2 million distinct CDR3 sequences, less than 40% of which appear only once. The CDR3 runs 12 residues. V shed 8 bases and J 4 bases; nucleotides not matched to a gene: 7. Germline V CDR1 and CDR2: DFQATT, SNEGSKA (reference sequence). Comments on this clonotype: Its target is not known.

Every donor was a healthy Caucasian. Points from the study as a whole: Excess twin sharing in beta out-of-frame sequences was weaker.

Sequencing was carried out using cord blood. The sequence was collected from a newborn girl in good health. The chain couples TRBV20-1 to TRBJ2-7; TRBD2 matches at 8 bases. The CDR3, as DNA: TGCAGTCTTAGCGGGGAAAATTACGAGCAGTACTTC. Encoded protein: CSLSGENYEQYF.